The T cell receptor beta chain described here comes from a study of blood T cells in healthy people across ages. Of note for this clonotype: The antigen remains undetermined.

The CDR3 contains 15 residues. Trimming took 3 bases from V and 3 from J; bases not matched to a gene: 6. Germline loops: CDR1 KGHSH, CDR2 LQKENI. Combining a sample-barcoded 5' primer with a J-beta primer mix, a second PCR ran for roughly 7 to 12 cycles. TCRdb independently ran MiXCR on the 5' RACE reads; one entry per CDR3 protein. The sample includes more than 500,000 distinct CDR3 sequences, about 27% of them seen just once. Study results and caveats: Compared with aged donors, long-lived donors showed fewer expanded clones, suggesting selection. Researchers said unsorted PBMCs prevented a conclusive naive versus antigen-experienced comparison.

This sample also belongs to another study, concerning T cells of mothers and their children. That work adds: Three healthy Caucasian mothers and their six children were the donors.

The source of this sequence is a boy younger than 10 in good health. Sequenced input: blood. V and J are TRBV18 and TRBJ1-2; 8 bases fit TRBD1. The CDR3 bases are TGTGCCAGCTCACCGACAGGGGTTAAAGACTATGGCTACACCTTC. Residues: CASSPTGVKDYGYTF. The variable domain in full, with the rest retrieved from reference TRBV18 and TRBJ1-2, is NAGVMQNPRHLVRRRGQEARLRCSPMKGHSHVYWYRQLPEEGLKFMVYLQKENIIDESGMPKERFSAEFPKEGPSILRIQQVVRGDSAAYFCASSPTGVKDYGYTFGSGTRLTVV.